One and the same sample provided the 10 T cell receptor beta chains below, sequenced in a study of blood T cell repertoires in COVID-19. The data were produced by immunoSEQ multiplex PCR, yet TCRdb's version contains in-frame clones alone and is incomplete. The sample carries around 200,000 clones, 85% recorded once. Sequenced: PBMCs or T cells enriched from blood (not recorded which). The receptors were gathered from a man between 35 and 55 years old who had recovered from COVID-19.

V gene TRBV4-2 combines with J gene TRBJ2-5; D call uncertain. From germline, CDR1 is LGHNA and CDR2 YNFKEQ. Trimming took 0 bases from V and 2 from J, leaving 7 bases between them. The CDR3 is 14 amino acids. The CDR3, as DNA: TGTGCCAGCAGCCAAGACGGTTTACAAGAGACCCAGTACTTC. Translating it yields CASSQDGLQETQYF.

This clone appeared a single time. This chain connects TRBV4-2 to TRBJ2-7, with TRBD2 identical over 9 bases. Per the germline V gene, CDR1 is LGHNA and CDR2 is YNFKEQ. The CDR3 has 16 amino acids. Trimming cost V 0 bases and J 1 base; bases outside gene matches: 4. In nucleotides, the CDR3 is TGTGCCAGCAGCCAAGACAATAGCGGGAGATCCTACGAGCAGTACTTC. It translates to CASSQDNSGRSYEQYF.

This clone was seen once. V is TRBV10-3 and J is TRBJ1-5, with D maybe TRBD1 (5 bases). Trimming removed 9 bases from V and 2 bases from J, with 11 bases in between. The CDR3 sequence is 13 residues long. CDR1 ENHRY and CDR2 SYGVKD come from the germline V gene. The CDR3 coding sequence is TGTGCCATTCACCAGGGTGGCAATCAGCCCCAGCATTTT. This translates into CAIHQGGNQPQHF.

This rearrangement joins TRBV9 to TRBJ2-7; D possibly corresponds to TRBD2 (7 bases). Germline lookup yields CDR1 SGDLS and CDR2 YYNGEE. V was trimmed by 4 bases and J by 6 bases, leaving 11 bases between them. The CDR3 covers 12 residues. This CDR3 is CASSSAGAEQYF. CDR3 bases: TGTGCCAGCAGCTCCGCGGGGGCCGAGCAGTACTTC.

This clone was seen once. This sequence joins TRBV18 and TRBJ1-2; possible D gene TRBD1, 5 bases. The V end was cut by 3 bases, the J end by 5 bases, with 10 bases between. The CDR3 has 13 amino acids. CDR1 and CDR2 (germline): KGHSH, LQKENI. The chain's CDR3 is CASSPGGTYGYTF. The CDR3 DNA is TGTGCCAGCTCACCGGGAGGGACTTATGGCTACACCTTC.

The V gene is TRBV19, the J gene TRBJ2-1; perhaps TRBD2 as D (6 bases). The length of the CDR3 is 14 residues. Trimming stripped 6 bases from V and 7 bases from J, with 16 bases between. The germline gives CDR1 LNHDA, CDR2 SQIVND (reference sequence). CDR3 loop: CASSGERAFNEQFF. CDR3 nucleotide sequence: TGTGCCAGTAGCGGGGAGCGGGCATTTAATGAGCAGTTCTTC. The whole variable domain, remainder taken from reference TRBV19 and TRBJ2-1, is DGGITQSPKYLFRKEGQNVTLSCEQNLNHDAMYWYRQDPGQGLRLIYYSQIVNDFQKGDIAEGYSVSREKKESFPLTVTSAQKNPTAFYLCASSGERAFNEQFFGPGTRLTVL.

The chain couples TRBV28 to TRBJ2-1, with D perhaps matching TRBD1 (5 bases). With 7 bases removed from V and 7 bases from J, the gap between germline ends came to 11 bases. The CDR3 contains 12 residues. Germline V lookup: CDR1 MDHEN, CDR2 SYDVKM. CDR3 nucleotides: TGTGCCAGCAACCTAAAGGGGAATGAGCAGTTCTTC. Its translation: CASNLKGNEQFF.

The chain combines TRBV28 with TRBJ1-2, with D hard to call. Trimming stripped 11 bases from V and 4 bases from J, with 14 bases between. Germline lookup yields CDR1 MDHEN and CDR2 SYDVKM. CDR3 length: 12 amino acids. CDR3 DNA sequence: TGTGCCTCGCGTGAAGTTGCCTATGGCTACACCTTC. This translates into CASREVAYGYTF.

The V call is TRBV18, the J call TRBJ1-5; 7 nucleotides align to TRBD1. The CDR3 length is 13 residues. V was clipped by 8 bases and J by 5 bases; unmatched bases: 6. The germline CDR1 and CDR2 sequences are KGHSH and LQKENI. CDR3 nucleotides: TGTGCCAGCCGGGGAACAGGGGATCAGCCCCAGCATTTT. Its translation: CASRGTGDQPQHF.

This clone was counted only a few times. The J gene is TRBJ2-1, the V gene TRBV9; weak D call: TRBD1 (5 bases). The CDR3 is 14 amino acids. The germline V gene encodes CDR1 SGDLS and CDR2 YYNGEE. Trimming removed 0 bases from V and 5 bases from J, with 9 bases in between. CDR3 amino acids: CASSVVAGNNEQFF. The DNA of the CDR3 is TGTGCCAGCAGCGTAGTGGCAGGGAACAATGAGCAGTTCTTC.